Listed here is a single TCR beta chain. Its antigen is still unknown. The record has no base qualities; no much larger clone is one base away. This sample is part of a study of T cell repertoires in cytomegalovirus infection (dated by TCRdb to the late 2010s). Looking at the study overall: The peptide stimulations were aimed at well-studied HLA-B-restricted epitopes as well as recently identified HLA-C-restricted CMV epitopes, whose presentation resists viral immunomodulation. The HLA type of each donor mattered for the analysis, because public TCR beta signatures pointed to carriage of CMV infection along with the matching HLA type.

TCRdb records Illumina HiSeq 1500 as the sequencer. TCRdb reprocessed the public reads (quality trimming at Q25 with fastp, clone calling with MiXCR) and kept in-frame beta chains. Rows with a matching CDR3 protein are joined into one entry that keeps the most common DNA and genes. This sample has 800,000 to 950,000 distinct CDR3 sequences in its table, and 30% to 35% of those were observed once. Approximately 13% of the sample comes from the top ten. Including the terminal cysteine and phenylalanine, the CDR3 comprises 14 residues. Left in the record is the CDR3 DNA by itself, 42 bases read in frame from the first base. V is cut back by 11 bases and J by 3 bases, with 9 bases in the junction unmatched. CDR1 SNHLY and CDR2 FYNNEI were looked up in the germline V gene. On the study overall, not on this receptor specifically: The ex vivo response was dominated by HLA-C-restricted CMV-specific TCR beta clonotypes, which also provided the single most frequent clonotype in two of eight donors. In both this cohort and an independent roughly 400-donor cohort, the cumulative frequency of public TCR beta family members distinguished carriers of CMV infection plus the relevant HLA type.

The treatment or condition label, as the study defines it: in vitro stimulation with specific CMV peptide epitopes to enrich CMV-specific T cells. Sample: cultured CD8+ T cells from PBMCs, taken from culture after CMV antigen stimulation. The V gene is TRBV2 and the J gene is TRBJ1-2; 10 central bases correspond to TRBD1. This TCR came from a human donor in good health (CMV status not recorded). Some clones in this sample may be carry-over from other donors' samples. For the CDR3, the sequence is CADSDRGKDYGYTF. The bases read TGTGCCGATTCGGACAGGGGGAAGGACTATGGCTACACCTTC.